This TCR beta chain was found in a study of spatial heterogeneity in lung cancer. Broader study findings: Tracking of tumor mutation counts was seen in expanded intratumoral alpha and beta TCR counts.

The CDR3 loop spans 14 amino acids. V was clipped by 3 bases and J by 2 bases, with 8 bases between them. In germline, CDR1 is SEHNR, CDR2 FQNEAQ (reference sequence). TCRdb reanalysed the 5' RACE reads using MiXCR and keeps one entry per CDR3 protein. Here the sample spans hundreds of distinct CDR3 sequences, over 35% being singletons. This clonotype was recorded once. Its antigen is as yet unknown. Within a library made for alpha chains, this beta chain is off target, and its count is uninformative. Time point of the sample: sample taken at primary tumor resection. Unsorted tumor, nontumor lung tissue or cryopreserved PBMC supplied the whole RNA.

The receptor was derived from a male donor with early-stage non-small cell lung cancer. The chain couples TRBV7-9 to TRBJ1-5; D is possibly TRBD1 (5 bases). The starting material was lung tumor tissue, obtained at surgery. The CDR3: CASSLMGGNQPQHF. The CDR3 bases are TGTGCCAGCAGCTTGATGGGGGGCAATCAGCCCCAGCATTTT.